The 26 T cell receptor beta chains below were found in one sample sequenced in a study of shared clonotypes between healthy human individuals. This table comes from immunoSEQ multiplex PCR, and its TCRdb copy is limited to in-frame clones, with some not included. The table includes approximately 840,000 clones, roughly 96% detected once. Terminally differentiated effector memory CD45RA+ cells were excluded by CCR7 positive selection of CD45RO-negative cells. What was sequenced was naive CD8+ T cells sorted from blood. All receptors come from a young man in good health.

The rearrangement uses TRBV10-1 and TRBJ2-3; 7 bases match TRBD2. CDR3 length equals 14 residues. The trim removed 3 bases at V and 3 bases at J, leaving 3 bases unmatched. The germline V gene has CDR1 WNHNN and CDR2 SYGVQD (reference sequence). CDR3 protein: CASSERAGTDTQYF. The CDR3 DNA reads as TGCGCCAGCAGTGAAAGAGCGGGAACAGATACGCAGTATTTT.

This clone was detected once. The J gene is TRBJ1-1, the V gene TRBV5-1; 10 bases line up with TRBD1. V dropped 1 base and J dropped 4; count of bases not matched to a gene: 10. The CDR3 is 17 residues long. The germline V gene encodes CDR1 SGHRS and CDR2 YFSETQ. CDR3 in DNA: TGCGCCAGCAGCTTGTCGACCTGGACAGGGGGGACCACTGAAGCTTTCTTT. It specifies CASSLSTWTGGTTEAFF.

Here the CDR3 reads CASSLGPGQGNTEAFF. The CDR3 coding sequence is TGTGCCAGCAGCTTAGGCCCGGGACAGGGGAACACTGAAGCTTTCTTT. The V call is TRBV7-3, the J call TRBJ1-1, with 9 bases aligning to TRBD1. Germline lookup yields CDR1 SGHTA and CDR2 FQGTGA. This CDR3 region has 16 residues. Trimming at V came to 2 bases and at J to 1 base, leaving 5 bases not matched to a gene.

This CDR3 reads CASSPPVPPGELFF. The CDR3 region has the DNA TGTGCCAGCAGCCCCCCGGTTCCCCCCGGGGAGCTGTTTTTT. The gene calls are TRBV7-9 and TRBJ2-2; D is ambiguous. Germline V gene lookup returns CDR1 SEHNR and CDR2 FQNEAQ (reference sequence). V lost 5 bases and J lost 6, with 13 bases in between. The CDR3 has 14 amino acids.

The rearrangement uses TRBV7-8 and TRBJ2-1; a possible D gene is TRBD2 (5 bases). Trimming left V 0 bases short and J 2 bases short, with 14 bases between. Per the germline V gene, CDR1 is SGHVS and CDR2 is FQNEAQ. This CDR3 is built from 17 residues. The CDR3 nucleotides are TGTGCCAGCAGCTTAGCCAGGCTAGCCGGCCCCTACAATGAGCAGTTCTTC. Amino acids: CASSLARLAGPYNEQFF.

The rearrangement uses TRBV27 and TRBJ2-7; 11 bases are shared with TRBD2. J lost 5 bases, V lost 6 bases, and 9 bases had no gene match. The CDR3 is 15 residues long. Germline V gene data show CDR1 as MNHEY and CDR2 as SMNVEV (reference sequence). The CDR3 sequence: CASSLGTSGNHEQYF. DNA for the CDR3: TGTGCCAGCAGCCTAGGGACTAGCGGCAACCACGAGCAGTACTTC.

CDR3 region: CASSPRQLYEQYF. The CDR3 nucleotides are TGTGCCAGCAGCCCCCGACAGTTATACGAGCAGTACTTC. This rearrangement joins TRBV6-5 to TRBJ2-7, with D possibly being TRBD1 (5 bases). The V gene's germline CDR1 is MNHEY and CDR2 SVGAGI. Trimming removed 6 bases at V and 4 bases at J, with 13 bases between. The CDR3 spans 13 residues.

CDR3 bases: TGTGCCAGCAGCTTAGATCAGGTCGGAGGGGATGAGCAGTTCTTC. It codes for CASSLDQVGGDEQFF. The rearrangement links TRBV11-1 to TRBJ2-1; possibly TRBD2 for D (6 bases). The V gene's germline CDR1 is SGHAT and CDR2 FQDESV (reference sequence). The CDR3 has 15 amino acids. V was clipped by 1 base and J by 8 bases, with 15 bases between them.

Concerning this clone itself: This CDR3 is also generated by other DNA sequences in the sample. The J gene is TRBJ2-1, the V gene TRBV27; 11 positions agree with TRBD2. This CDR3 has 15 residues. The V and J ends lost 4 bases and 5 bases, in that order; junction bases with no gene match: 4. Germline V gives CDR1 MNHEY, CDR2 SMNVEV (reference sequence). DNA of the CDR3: TGTGCCAGCAGTTCAGGGACTAGCGGAAACAATGAGCAGTTCTTC. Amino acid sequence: CASSSGTSGNNEQFF.

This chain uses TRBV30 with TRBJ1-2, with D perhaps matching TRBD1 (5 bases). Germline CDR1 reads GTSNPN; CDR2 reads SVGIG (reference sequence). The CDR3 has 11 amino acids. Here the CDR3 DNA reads TGTGCGTTCCCTGGGGGTGGAGGCTACACCTTC. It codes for CAFPGGGGYTF.

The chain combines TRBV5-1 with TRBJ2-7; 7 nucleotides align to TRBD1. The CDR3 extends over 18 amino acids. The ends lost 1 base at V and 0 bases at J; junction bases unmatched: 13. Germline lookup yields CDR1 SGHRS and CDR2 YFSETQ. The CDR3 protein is CASSLLPTGQRDSYEQYF. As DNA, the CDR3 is TGCGCCAGCAGCTTGCTACCAACGGGACAGAGGGACTCCTACGAGCAGTACTTC.

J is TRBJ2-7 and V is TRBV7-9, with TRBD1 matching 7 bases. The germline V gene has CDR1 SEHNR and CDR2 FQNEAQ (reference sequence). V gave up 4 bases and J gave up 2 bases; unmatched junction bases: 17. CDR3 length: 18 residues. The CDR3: CASSSRDRSSRGPYEQYF. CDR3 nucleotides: TGTGCCAGCAGCTCCCGGGACAGAAGTTCTAGGGGACCCTACGAGCAGTACTTC.

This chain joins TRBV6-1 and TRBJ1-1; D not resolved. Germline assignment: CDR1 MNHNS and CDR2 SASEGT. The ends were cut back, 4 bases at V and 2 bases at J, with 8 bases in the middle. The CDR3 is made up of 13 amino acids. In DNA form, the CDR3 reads TGTGCCAGCAGTGCAGGACGAAACACTGAAGCTTTCTTT. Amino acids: CASSAGRNTEAFF.

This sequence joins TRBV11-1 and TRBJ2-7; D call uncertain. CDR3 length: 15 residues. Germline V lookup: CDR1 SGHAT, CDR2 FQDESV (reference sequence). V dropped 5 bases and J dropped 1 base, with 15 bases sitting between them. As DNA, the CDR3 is TGTGCCAGCAGCCATGCCCGGAATCCTTCCTACGAGCAGTACTTC. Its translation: CASSHARNPSYEQYF.

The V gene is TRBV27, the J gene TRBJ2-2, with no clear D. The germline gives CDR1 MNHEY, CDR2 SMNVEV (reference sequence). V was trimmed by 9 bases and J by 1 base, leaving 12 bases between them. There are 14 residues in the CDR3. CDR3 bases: TGTGCCAGTAGCCGGGCTCAGAACACCGGGGAGCTGTTTTTT. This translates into CASSRAQNTGELFF.

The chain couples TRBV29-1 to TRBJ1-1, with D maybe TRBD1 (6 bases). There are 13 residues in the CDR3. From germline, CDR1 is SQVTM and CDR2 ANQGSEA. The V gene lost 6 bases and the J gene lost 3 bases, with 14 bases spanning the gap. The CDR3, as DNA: TGCAGCGTAACGGGACAAAGGCACACTGAAGCTTTCTTT. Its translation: CSVTGQRHTEAFF.

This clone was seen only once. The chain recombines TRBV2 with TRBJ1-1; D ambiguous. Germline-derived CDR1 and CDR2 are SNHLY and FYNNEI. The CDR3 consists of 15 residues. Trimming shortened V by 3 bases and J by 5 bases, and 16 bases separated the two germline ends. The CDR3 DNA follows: TGTGCCAGCAGTGAGGGTCTTAAGGGTAGTACTGAAGCTTTCTTT. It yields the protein CASSEGLKGSTEAFF.

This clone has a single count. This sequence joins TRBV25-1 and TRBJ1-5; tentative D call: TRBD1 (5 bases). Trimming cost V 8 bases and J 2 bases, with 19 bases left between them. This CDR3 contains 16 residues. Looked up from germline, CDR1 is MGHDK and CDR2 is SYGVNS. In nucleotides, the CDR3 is TGTGCCAGCGCCCGAAAAGATTCGGGGGGCAATCAGCCCCAGCATTTT. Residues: CASARKDSGGNQPQHF.

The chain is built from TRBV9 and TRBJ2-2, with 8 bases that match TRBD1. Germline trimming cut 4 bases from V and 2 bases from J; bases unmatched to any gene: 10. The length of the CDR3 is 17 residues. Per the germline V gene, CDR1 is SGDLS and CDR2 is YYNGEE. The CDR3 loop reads CASSSDAGTGNTGELFF. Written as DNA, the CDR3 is TGTGCCAGCAGCTCCGACGCCGGGACAGGTAACACCGGGGAGCTGTTTTTT.

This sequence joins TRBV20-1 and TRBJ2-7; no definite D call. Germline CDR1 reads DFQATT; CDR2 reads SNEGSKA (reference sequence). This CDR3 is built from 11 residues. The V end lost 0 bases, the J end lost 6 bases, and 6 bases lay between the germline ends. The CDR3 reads CSARDGIEQYF. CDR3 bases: TGCAGTGCTAGAGATGGCATCGAGCAGTACTTC.

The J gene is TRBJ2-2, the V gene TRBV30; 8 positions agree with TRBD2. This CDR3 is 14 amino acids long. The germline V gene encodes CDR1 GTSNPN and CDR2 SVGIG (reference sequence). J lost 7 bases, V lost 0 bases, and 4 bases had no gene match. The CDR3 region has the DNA TGTGCCTGGAGTGTCGGACTAGCTGTCGGGGAGCTGTTTTTT. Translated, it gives CAWSVGLAVGELFF. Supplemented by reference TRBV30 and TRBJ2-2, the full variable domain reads SQTIHQWPATLVQPVGSPLSLECTVEGTSNPNLYWYRQAAGRGLQLLFYSVGIGQISSEVPQNLSASRPQDRQFILSSKKLLLSDSGFYLCAWSVGLAVGELFFGEGSRLTVL.

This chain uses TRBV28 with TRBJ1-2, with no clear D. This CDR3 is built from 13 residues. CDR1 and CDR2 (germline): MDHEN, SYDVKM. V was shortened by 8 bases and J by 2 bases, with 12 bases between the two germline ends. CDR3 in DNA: TGTGCCAGCTGGGGAAGGATGAACTATGGCTACACCTTC. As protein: CASWGRMNYGYTF.

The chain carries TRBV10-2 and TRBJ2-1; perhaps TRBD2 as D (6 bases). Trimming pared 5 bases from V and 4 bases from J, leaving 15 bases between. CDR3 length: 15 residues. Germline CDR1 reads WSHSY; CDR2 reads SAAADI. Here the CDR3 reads CASSFGGKGYNEQFF. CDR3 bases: TGCGCCAGCAGTTTCGGGGGTAAGGGGTACAATGAGCAGTTCTTC.

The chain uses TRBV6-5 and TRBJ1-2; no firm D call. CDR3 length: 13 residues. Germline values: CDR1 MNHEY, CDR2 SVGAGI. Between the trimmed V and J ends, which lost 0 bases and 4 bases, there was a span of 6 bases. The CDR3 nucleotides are TGTGCCAGCAGTTACTCGAGAGGCTATGGCTACACCTTC. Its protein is CASSYSRGYGYTF.

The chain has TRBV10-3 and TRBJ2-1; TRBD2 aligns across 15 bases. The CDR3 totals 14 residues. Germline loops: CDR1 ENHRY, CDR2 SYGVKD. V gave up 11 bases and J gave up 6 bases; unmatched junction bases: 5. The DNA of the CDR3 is TGTGCCCTCGGACTAGCGGGAGGGCCCAATGAGCAGTTCTTC. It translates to CALGLAGGPNEQFF.

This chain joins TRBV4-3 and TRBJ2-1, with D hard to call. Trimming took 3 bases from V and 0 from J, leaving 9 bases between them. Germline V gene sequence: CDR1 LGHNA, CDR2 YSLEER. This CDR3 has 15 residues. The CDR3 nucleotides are TGCGCCAGCAGCCACACCGCGAGCTCCTACAATGAGCAGTTCTTC. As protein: CASSHTASSYNEQFF.